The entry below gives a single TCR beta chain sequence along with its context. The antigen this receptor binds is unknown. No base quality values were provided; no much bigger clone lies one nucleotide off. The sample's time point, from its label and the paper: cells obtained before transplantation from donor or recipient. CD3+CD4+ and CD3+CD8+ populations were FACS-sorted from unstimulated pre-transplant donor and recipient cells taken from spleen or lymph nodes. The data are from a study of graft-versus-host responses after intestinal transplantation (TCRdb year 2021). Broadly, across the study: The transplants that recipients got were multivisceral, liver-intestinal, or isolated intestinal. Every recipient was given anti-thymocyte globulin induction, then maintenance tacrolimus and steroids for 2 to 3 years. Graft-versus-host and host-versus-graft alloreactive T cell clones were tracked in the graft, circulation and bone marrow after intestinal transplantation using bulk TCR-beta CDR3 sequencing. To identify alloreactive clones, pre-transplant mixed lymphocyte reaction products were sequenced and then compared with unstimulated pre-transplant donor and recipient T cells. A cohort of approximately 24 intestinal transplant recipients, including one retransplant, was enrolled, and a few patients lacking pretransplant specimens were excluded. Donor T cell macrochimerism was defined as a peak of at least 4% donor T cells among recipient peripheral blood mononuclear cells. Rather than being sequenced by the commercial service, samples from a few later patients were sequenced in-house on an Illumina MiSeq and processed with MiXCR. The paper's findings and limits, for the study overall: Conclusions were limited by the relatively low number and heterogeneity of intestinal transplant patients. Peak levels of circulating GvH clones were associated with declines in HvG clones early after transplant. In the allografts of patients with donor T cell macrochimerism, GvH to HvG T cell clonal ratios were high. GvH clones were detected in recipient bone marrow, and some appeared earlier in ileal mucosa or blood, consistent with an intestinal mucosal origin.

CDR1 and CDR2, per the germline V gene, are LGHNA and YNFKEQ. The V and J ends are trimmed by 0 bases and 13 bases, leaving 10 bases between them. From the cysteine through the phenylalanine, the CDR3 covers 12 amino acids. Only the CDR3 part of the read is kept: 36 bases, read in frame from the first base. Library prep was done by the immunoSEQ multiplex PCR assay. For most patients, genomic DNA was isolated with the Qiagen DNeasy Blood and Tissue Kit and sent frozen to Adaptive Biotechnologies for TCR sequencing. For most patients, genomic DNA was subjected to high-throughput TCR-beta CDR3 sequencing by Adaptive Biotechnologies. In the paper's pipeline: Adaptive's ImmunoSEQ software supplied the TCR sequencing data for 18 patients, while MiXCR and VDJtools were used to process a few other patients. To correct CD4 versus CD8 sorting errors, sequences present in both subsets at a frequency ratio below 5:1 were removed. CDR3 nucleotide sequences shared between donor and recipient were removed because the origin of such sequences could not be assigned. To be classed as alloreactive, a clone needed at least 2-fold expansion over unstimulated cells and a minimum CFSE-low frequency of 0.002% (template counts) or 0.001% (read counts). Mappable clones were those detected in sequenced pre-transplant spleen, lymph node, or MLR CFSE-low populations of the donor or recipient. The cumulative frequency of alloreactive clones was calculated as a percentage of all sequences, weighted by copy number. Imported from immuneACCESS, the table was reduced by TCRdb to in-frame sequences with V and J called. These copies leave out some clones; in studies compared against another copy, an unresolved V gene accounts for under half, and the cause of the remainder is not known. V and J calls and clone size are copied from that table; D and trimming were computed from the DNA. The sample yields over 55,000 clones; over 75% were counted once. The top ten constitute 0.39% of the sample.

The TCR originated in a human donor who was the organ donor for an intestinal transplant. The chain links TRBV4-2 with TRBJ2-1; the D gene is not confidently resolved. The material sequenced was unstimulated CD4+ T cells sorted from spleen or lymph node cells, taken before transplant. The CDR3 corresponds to CASSQETPRQFF. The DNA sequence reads TGTGCCAGCAGCCAAGAAACACCCAGACAGTTCTTC.